This T cell receptor (beta chain) originates from a study of CD8 T cells in ankylosing spondylitis. V was pared by 3 bases and J by 2 bases, with 17 bases between. The length of the CDR3 is 17 residues. Per germline, CDR1 LGHNA and CDR2 YSLEER. Quantitative 5'-RACE with molecular barcodes produced the TCR beta libraries. Each CDR3 protein is one row after TCRdb ran MiXCR on the 5' RACE reads. Among 670,000 or so distinct CDR3 sequences listed, roughly 19% were seen once. Study-wide points: The study identified a TCR beta motif of roughly eight highly homologous variants that appeared characteristic of ankylosing spondylitis blood. As for the disease-linked clones, they showed a CD8+ phenotype and occurred at relatively low frequencies in peripheral blood.

Worth noting for this clonotype: Antigen unknown.

The rearrangement joins TRBV4-3 to TRBJ1-5; D is perhaps TRBD1 (6 bases). This sequence was found in a male donor with ankylosing spondylitis. The sequenced material came from blood, either unsorted or a sorted T cell fraction (not recorded which). CDR3 nucleotide sequence: TGCGCCAGCAGCCAGGACTACACAGGGCTCGGCAATCAGCCCCAGCATTTT. This translates into CASSQDYTGLGNQPQHF.